The 15 T cell receptor beta chains below all came from one sample that was sequenced in a study of T cells in Graves' hyperthyroidism and ophthalmopathy. TCR beta CDR3 region amplification was performed from RNA transcripts. HTBI primers were the set used in a first-round RT-PCR of the TCR CDR3. TCRdb re-analysed the multiplex PCR reads in MiXCR, keeping a single row per CDR3 protein. In the table there are about 510,000 distinct CDR3 sequences, 12% to 15% of which are singletons. Sequencing was performed on blood. The receptors shown here come from a woman between 40 and 55 years old with Graves' hyperthyroidism.

The chain uses TRBV6-1 and TRBJ2-2; weak D call: TRBD2 (7 bases). V dropped 7 bases and J dropped 5 bases, with 17 bases sitting between them. The CDR3 runs to 15 residues. CDR1 MNHNS and CDR2 SASEGT come from the germline V gene. The CDR3 region has the DNA TGTGCCAGCACCAAAGGGGGGGGGTCGACCGGGGAGCTGTTTTTT. It yields the protein CASTKGGGSTGELFF.

This clonotype was detected ten times or more. The rearrangement uses TRBV5-1 and TRBJ1-5, with D uncertain. CDR3 size: 15 residues. Per the germline V gene, CDR1 is SGHRS and CDR2 is YFSETQ. V was shortened by 2 bases and J by 0 bases, with 9 bases between the two germline ends. CDR3 sequence: CASSFPGNSNQPQHF. Here the CDR3 DNA reads TGCGCCAGCAGCTTTCCAGGTAATAGCAATCAGCCCCAGCATTTT. Full variable domain (outside the CDR3, taken from reference TRBV5-1 and TRBJ1-5): KAGVTQTPRYLIKTRGQQVTLSCSPISGHRSVSWYQQTPGQGLQFLFEYFSETQRNKGNFPGRFSGRQFSNSRSEMNVSTLELGDSALYLCASSFPGNSNQPQHFGDGTRLSIL.

This clonotype was found many times. The chain joins TRBV18 to TRBJ2-3; 11 bases match TRBD2. This CDR3 contains 16 residues. Germline loops: CDR1 KGHSH, CDR2 LQKENI. The V and J ends lost 2 bases and 4 bases, in that order; junction bases with no gene match: 5. DNA of the CDR3: TGTGCCAGCTCACCAGTGACTAGCGGGATGGCAGATACGCAGTATTTT. Translated, it gives CASSPVTSGMADTQYF.

The chain combines TRBV27 with TRBJ2-7; D possibly corresponds to TRBD2 (5 bases). The V end was cut by 5 bases, the J end by 2 bases, with 13 bases between. Germline CDR1 reads MNHEY; CDR2 reads SMNVEV (reference sequence). The CDR3 covers 14 residues. CDR3 bases: TGTGCCAGCAGTGAAGAGCGGAGGACCTACGAGCAGTACTTC. Translating it yields CASSEERRTYEQYF.

This clonotype was counted at least ten times. This chain connects TRBV18 to TRBJ1-1, with D maybe TRBD1 (6 bases). The V gene lost 5 bases and the J gene lost 2 bases, with 12 bases spanning the gap. The germline gives CDR1 KGHSH, CDR2 LQKENI. The CDR3 covers 14 residues. CDR3 residues: CASSEGGVNTEAFF. Here the CDR3 DNA reads TGTGCCAGCTCAGAGGGGGGGGTTAACACTGAAGCTTTCTTT.

In this sample, this clonotype turned up many times. The chain combines TRBV6-5 with TRBJ1-3, with D uncertain. Deletions cut 2 bases from V and 4 bases from J, with 15 bases between. Germline CDR1 is MNHEY and CDR2 is SVGAGI. This CDR3 contains 16 residues. DNA of the CDR3: TGTGCCAGCAGTTACCTCGGCTCGGCACCCGGAAACACCATATATTTT. It codes for CASSYLGSAPGNTIYF.

Remarks on this clonotype: This may come from a read error, since a much larger clone is one base off. The chain combines TRBV20-1 with TRBJ2-1; tentative D call: TRBD2 (6 bases). This CDR3 has 13 amino acids. Per germline, CDR1 DFQATT and CDR2 SNEGSKA (reference sequence). Trimming pared 3 bases from V and 10 bases from J, leaving 16 bases between. The CDR3 sequence: CSARGRNYGEQFF. DNA of the CDR3: TGCAGTGCTAGGGGGAGGAACTACGGGGAGCAGTTCTTC.

This clonotype was detected many times. The chain carries TRBV7-2 and TRBJ2-1, with 8 bases identical to TRBD2. Per germline, CDR1 SGHTA and CDR2 FQGNSA. CDR3 length equals 15 residues. The trim removed 2 bases at V and 5 bases at J, leaving 5 bases unmatched. As DNA, the CDR3 is TGTGCCAGCAGCTTACTAGCGGGCTTTAACAATGAGCAGTTCTTC. The encoded protein is CASSLLAGFNNEQFF.

This clonotype showed up many times. This chain joins TRBV4-1 and TRBJ2-5; 9 nucleotides line up with TRBD1. The CDR3 length is 15 residues. Germline CDR1 reads MGHRA; CDR2 reads YSYEKL. V dropped 3 bases and J dropped 3; count of bases not matched to a gene: 5. For the CDR3, the DNA is TGCGCCAGCAGCCACCTTTGGACAGGGGAAGAGACCCAGTACTTC. Translation gives CASSHLWTGEETQYF.

The sample holds many counts of this clonotype. This rearrangement joins TRBV20-1 to TRBJ1-2, with 10 bases lining up with TRBD1. Germline CDR1 is DFQATT and CDR2 is SNEGSKA (reference sequence). This CDR3 is built from 15 residues. V was clipped by 0 bases and J by 6 bases; unmatched bases: 7. In DNA, the CDR3 is TGCAGTGCTAGAGAGTCCGGGACAGGGGTTGATGGCTACACCTTC. As protein: CSARESGTGVDGYTF.

There are many counts of this clonotype. The V and J genes are TRBV3-1 and TRBJ2-3; D perhaps matches TRBD1 (6 bases). The germline CDR1 and CDR2 sequences are LGHDT and YNNKEL (reference sequence). CDR3 length equals 15 residues. V was cut by 2 bases and J by 4 bases, with 13 bases left in between. CDR3 bases: TGTGCCAGCAGCCAAACAGGGCCCCCCGCAGATACGCAGTATTTT. This codes for CASSQTGPPADTQYF.

This clonotype was observed a few times. This sequence joins TRBV7-9 and TRBJ1-2; D is unresolved. Between the trimmed V and J ends, which lost 1 base and 4 bases, there was a span of 13 bases. The CDR3 length is 15 residues. Per the germline V gene, CDR1 is SEHNR and CDR2 is FQNEAQ (reference sequence). The CDR3: CASSLVGPGVYGYTF. DNA of the CDR3: TGTGCCAGCAGCTTAGTAGGCCCCGGGGTCTATGGCTACACCTTC.

There are many counts of this clonotype. The CDR3 nucleotides are TGTGCCAGCTCACCACCGATGTCGGAGACCCAGTACTTC. Its translation: CASSPPMSETQYF. The V gene is TRBV18, the J gene TRBJ2-5; D not resolved. The ends were cut back, 0 bases at V and 5 bases at J, with 7 bases in the middle. The CDR3 consists of 13 residues. Germline-derived CDR1 and CDR2 are KGHSH and LQKENI.

The genes are TRBV7-2 and TRBJ2-1; 10 bases agree with TRBD1. V gave up 5 bases and J gave up 3 bases; unmatched junction bases: 10. This CDR3 has 17 residues. Germline CDR1 SGHTA, CDR2 FQGNSA. The CDR3 bases are TGTGCCAGCAGCCTTGGACAGGGGGAGGTCCTCTACAATGAGCAGTTCTTC. Its translation is CASSLGQGEVLYNEQFF.

This clonotype was seen repeatedly, ten times or more. The gene calls are TRBV5-1 and TRBJ2-7; D perhaps matches TRBD1 (6 bases). Germline values: CDR1 SGHRS, CDR2 YFSETQ. The CDR3 is made up of 15 amino acids. Trimming removed 0 bases from V and 5 bases from J, with 15 bases in between. This chain's CDR3 is CASSLGDTPWDEQYF. The CDR3 bases are TGCGCCAGCAGCTTGGGGGACACTCCCTGGGACGAGCAGTACTTC.